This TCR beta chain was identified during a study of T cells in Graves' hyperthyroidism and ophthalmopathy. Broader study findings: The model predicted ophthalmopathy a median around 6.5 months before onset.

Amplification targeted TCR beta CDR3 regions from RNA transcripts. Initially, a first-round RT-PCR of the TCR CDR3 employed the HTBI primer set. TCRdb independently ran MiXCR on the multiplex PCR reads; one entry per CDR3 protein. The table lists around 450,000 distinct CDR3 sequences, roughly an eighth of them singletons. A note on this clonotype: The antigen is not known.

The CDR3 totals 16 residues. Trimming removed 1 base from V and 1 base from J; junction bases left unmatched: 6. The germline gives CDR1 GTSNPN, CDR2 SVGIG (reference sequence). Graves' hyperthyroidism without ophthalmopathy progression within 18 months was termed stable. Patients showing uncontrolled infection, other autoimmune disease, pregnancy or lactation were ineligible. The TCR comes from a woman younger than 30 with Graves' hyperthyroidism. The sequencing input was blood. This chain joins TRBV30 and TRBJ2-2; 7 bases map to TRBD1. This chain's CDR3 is CAWSAWGTVNTGELFF. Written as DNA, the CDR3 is TGTGCCTGGAGTGCATGGGGGACAGTGAACACCGGGGAGCTGTTTTTT.